Following are 19 T cell receptor beta chains from one sample sequenced in a study of tumor-infiltrating lymphocytes in primary liver carcinoma. Starting material of about 450 ng total RNA yielded TCR beta cDNA via a constant-region primer. Slightly modified ARM-PCR served as the procedure for the TCR beta libraries. These libraries came from three rounds of nested multiplex PCR. The opening two PCR rounds, about 11 cycles each, paired TRBV1-TRBV30 forward primers with a C-beta reverse primer. TCRdb ran MiXCR on the multiplex PCR reads and lists one entry per CDR3 protein. The sample has 85,000 to 100,000 distinct CDR3 sequences, around 68% seen once. Unsorted bulk tissue (roughly 19-30 mg) underwent RNA and DNA co-extraction. Sequencing was done on a sample of tumor-adjacent normal liver tissue. These receptors were obtained from a man aged 35 to 55 with primary liver carcinoma and hepatitis B virus infection.

A note on this clonotype: An end of the junction differs from the germline gene, which may be a read error. The chain employs TRBV4-1 and TRBJ2-1, with D uncertain. Germline lookup yields CDR1 MGHRA and CDR2 YSYEKL. The CDR3 contains 14 residues. Here the CDR3 DNA reads TGCGCCAGCAGCCAAGGCAACTATGACAATGGGCAGTTCTTC. It codes for CASSQGNYDNGQFF.

This sequence joins TRBV28 and TRBJ2-5, with a weak D call TRBD1 (6 bases). The CDR3 length is 15 residues. V lost 6 bases and J lost 7, with 21 bases in between. The germline CDR1 and CDR2 sequences are MDHEN and SYDVKM. DNA for the CDR3: TGTGCCAGCAGCCCTCACACCCAGGGGCAGGGGACCCAGTACTTC. This sequence encodes CASSPHTQGQGTQYF.

In the case of this clonotype: One end of the junction fails to match germline, which may point to a read error. This rearrangement joins TRBV13 to TRBJ1-1; maybe TRBD1 (5 bases). Germline-derived CDR1 and CDR2 are PRHDT and FYEKMQ (reference sequence). This CDR3 region has 15 residues. The CDR3 region is CASSFMGRRNTEACF. The CDR3 coding sequence is TGTGCCAGCAGCTTCATGGGGCGGAGGAACACTGAAGCCTGCTTT.

Of note for this clonotype: An end of the junction does not agree with germline; a read error may underlie this. Written as DNA, the CDR3 is TGTACCAGCAGCCCGCTAGCAGGCGATACGCAGCATTTT. Translating it yields CTSSPLAGDTQHF. This chain joins TRBV11-2 and TRBJ2-3; D gene unclear. The end of the DNA aligns better with TRBJ1-5, so the J call may be wrong. There are 13 residues in the CDR3. The germline V gene has CDR1 SGHAT and CDR2 FQNNGV.

To note about this clonotype: This clone may be a read error of a much larger clone one base away. The chain couples TRBV5-4 to TRBJ2-7; D uncertain. Germline lookup yields CDR1 SGHNT and CDR2 YYREEE (reference sequence). V lost 0 bases to trimming and J lost 0 bases, with 4 bases between them. This CDR3 has 13 amino acids. CDR3 in DNA: TGTGCCAGCAGCTTGGCCGTCTCCTACGAGCAGTACTTC. Translated: CASSLAVSYEQYF.

The CDR3 DNA reads as TGTGCCAGCAACCTCAGACGGGGTTCGCAGTTCTTC. Amino acids: CASNLRRGSQFF. The rearrangement links TRBV11-2 to TRBJ2-1; the D gene is possibly TRBD2 (5 bases). Trimming left V 7 bases short and J 12 bases short, with 16 bases between. Germline V CDR1 and CDR2: SGHAT, FQNNGV. The CDR3 length is 12 residues. The full variable domain, its missing parts supplied by reference TRBV11-2 and TRBJ2-1, is EAGVAQSPRYKIIEKRQSVAFWCNPISGHATLYWYQQILGQGPKLLIQFQNNGVVDDSQLPKDRFSAERLKGVDSTLKIQPAKLEDSAVYLCASNLRRGSQFFGPGTRLTVL.

The J gene is TRBJ2-6, the V gene TRBV11-2; D tentatively fits TRBD1 or TRBD2 (6 bases each). Germline V gene data show CDR1 as SGHAT and CDR2 as FQNNGV. Between the trimmed V and J ends, which lost 5 bases and 1 base, there was a span of 18 bases. CDR3 length: 18 amino acids. CDR3 sequence reads: CASSPLTRGQSGANVLTF. CDR3 coding DNA: TGTGCCAGCAGCCCGCTTACACGGGGGCAGTCTGGGGCCAACGTCCTGACTTTC.

This clonotype was seen ten or more times. The chain couples TRBV6-2 or TRBV6-3 to TRBJ2-6; D is ambiguous. V was pared by 5 bases and J by 6 bases, with 8 bases between. The CDR3 is 13 amino acids. Looked up from germline, CDR1 is MNHEY and CDR2 is SVGEGT. The CDR3 is CASSPPMANVLTF. The CDR3 DNA sequence: TGTGCCAGCAGTCCCCCGATGGCCAACGTCCTGACTTTC.

This rearrangement joins TRBV7-3 to TRBJ2-1; D remains unclear. Germline V gives CDR1 SGHTA, CDR2 FQGTGA. With 5 bases removed from V and 1 base from J, the gap between germline ends came to 18 bases. This CDR3 region has 17 residues. The CDR3 region is CASSLAVGTVSYNEQFF. As DNA, the CDR3 is TGTGCCAGCAGCCTCGCCGTAGGTACGGTATCCTACAATGAGCAGTTCTTC.

This rearrangement joins TRBV5-1 to TRBJ2-7, with D perhaps TRBD1 (5 bases). V was cut by 0 bases and J by 4 bases, with 14 bases left in between. This CDR3 is built from 15 residues. CDR1 is SGHRS and CDR2 is YFSETQ in the germline V gene. CDR3 region: CASSLALSAGYEQYF. The CDR3 coding sequence is TGCGCCAGCAGCTTGGCCTTATCGGCAGGGTACGAGCAGTACTTC.

About this clonotype: This may stem from a read error, because a much larger clone lies one nucleotide away. V is TRBV10-2 and J is TRBJ1-5; the D gene is possibly TRBD1 (6 bases). Germline assignment: CDR1 WSHSY and CDR2 SAAADI. With 6 bases removed from V and 4 bases from J, the gap between germline ends came to 10 bases. The CDR3 is 13 residues long. The CDR3 region is CASSWTENQPQHF. The CDR3 nucleotides are TGCGCCAGCAGCTGGACAGAGAATCAGCCCCAGCATTTT.

To note about this clonotype: This may arise from a read error, as a much more abundant clone is one base away. The chain recombines TRBV6-6 with TRBJ1-5; D is perhaps TRBD1 (5 bases). CDR3 length: 14 amino acids. Germline-derived CDR1 and CDR2 are MNHNY and SVGAGI (reference sequence). This CDR3 is CASSQWDGNQSQHF. The CDR3 region has the DNA TGTGCCAGCAGCCAGTGGGACGGAAATCAGTCCCAGCATTTT.

Worth noting for this clonotype: A junction boundary mismatches the germline segment, possibly from a read error. The chain is built from TRBV6-6 and TRBJ1-5; perhaps TRBD1 as D (5 bases). Germline lookup yields CDR1 MNHNY and CDR2 SVGAGI (reference sequence). CDR3 length: 14 residues. The CDR3 reads CASSGDGSNQSQHF. The CDR3 bases are TGCGCCAGCAGTGGGGACGGTAGCAATCAGTCCCAGCATTTT.

The chain joins TRBV11-1 to TRBJ2-5; either TRBD1 or TRBD2 may fit D (6 bases each). Germline V gene sequence: CDR1 SGHAT, CDR2 FQDESV (reference sequence). V shed 5 bases and J shed 11 bases, with 18 bases lying between them. The CDR3 extends over 13 amino acids. In DNA form, the CDR3 reads TGTGCCAGCAGCAGTAATAGAGGCGGGACACAGTACTTC. This encodes CASSSNRGGTQYF.

The CDR3: CASTRDISTDTQYF. The CDR3 DNA follows: TGTGCCAGCACCAGGGACATCAGCACAGATACGCAGTATTTT. The rearrangement uses TRBV5-4 and TRBJ2-3, with TRBD1 as a possible D gene (6 bases). The V gene lost 6 bases and the J gene lost 0 bases, with 11 bases spanning the gap. Germline lookup yields CDR1 SGHNT and CDR2 YYREEE (reference sequence). The length of the CDR3 is 14 residues.

The gene calls are TRBV29-1 and TRBJ2-3; D uncertain. The germline CDR1 and CDR2 sequences are SQVTM and ANQGSEA. The CDR3 totals 13 residues. V was trimmed by 6 bases and J by 1 base, leaving 11 bases between them. In nucleotides, the CDR3 is TGCAGCGTCGATTGGAGACGCACAGATACGCAGTATTTT. Its protein is CSVDWRRTDTQYF.

A note on this clonotype: The conserved phenylalanine or tryptophan is not found at the CDR3 terminus, so this likely reflects a read error. The chain carries TRBV29-1 and TRBJ1-2; D ambiguous. Deletions cut 0 bases from V and 4 bases from J, with 9 bases between. Germline V gives CDR1 SQVTM, CDR2 ANQGSEA. The CDR3 consists of 13 residues. The CDR3 DNA is TGCAGCGTTGAAGATCCCGCGATCTATGGCTACACCATC. Protein product: CSVEDPAIYGYTI.

This chain joins TRBV4-1 and TRBJ2-6, with no clear D. Germline loops: CDR1 MGHRA, CDR2 YSYEKL. Trimming cost V 1 base and J 0 bases, with 13 bases left between them. CDR3 length equals 18 residues. The CDR3 DNA reads TGCGCCAGCAGCCAAGTCGTGACACTAAACTCTGGGGCCAACGTCCTGACTTTC. Protein: CASSQVVTLNSGANVLTF.

A note on this clonotype: This clone may be a read error of a much larger clone one base away. The CDR3 sequence: CASSQRLDGQETQYF. In DNA, the CDR3 is TGCGCCAGCAGCCAACGCCTCGACGGCCAAGAGACCCAGTACTTC. The V call is TRBV4-1, the J call TRBJ2-5; D not certain. The CDR3 is 15 residues long. CDR1 and CDR2 from the germline V gene are MGHRA and YSYEKL. Trimming took 2 bases from V and 1 from J, leaving 11 bases between them.